The 13 T cell receptor beta chains below all came from one sample that was sequenced in a study of patients and donors after allogeneic stem cell transplantation. MiXCR was run by TCRdb on the RT-PCR reads, yielding one entry per CDR3 protein. In the table there are about a million distinct CDR3 sequences, approximately 18% of which are singletons. The sequencing input was blood, either unsorted or a sorted T cell fraction (not recorded which). These receptors originate from a human donor who was either an allogeneic HSCT recipient or a stem cell or donor lymphocyte infusion donor (not recorded which). It is not recorded whose cells these are; they may come from a transplant donor.

J is TRBJ2-5 and V is TRBV28, with D possibly matching TRBD2 (5 bases). The CDR3 extends over 15 amino acids. Trimming stripped 2 bases from V and 4 bases from J, with 14 bases between. Germline V gene data show CDR1 as MDHEN and CDR2 as SYDVKM. The CDR3 DNA reads as TGTGCCAGCAGTTTAGAGTCGGAGGTCCGAGAGACCCAGTACTTC. Residues: CASSLESEVRETQYF.

In this sample, this clonotype turned up a few times. The V call is TRBV20-1, the J call TRBJ2-1; no reliable D call. The V and J ends lost 2 bases and 7 bases respectively, with 6 bases between them. Per germline, CDR1 DFQATT and CDR2 SNEGSKA (reference sequence). This CDR3 has 11 residues. CDR3 protein: CSARSGNEQFF. CDR3 DNA sequence: TGCAGTGCTAGATCCGGGAATGAGCAGTTCTTC.

The gene calls are TRBV18 and TRBJ2-7; no firm D call. Trimming removed 4 bases from V and 7 bases from J, with 20 bases in between. This CDR3 is built from 15 residues. Germline V lookup: CDR1 KGHSH, CDR2 LQKENI. The CDR3 DNA reads TGTGCCAGCTCACTCCTGGGTTCGGGTCTGGAGGAGCAGTACTTC. This encodes CASSLLGSGLEEQYF.

A single count supports this clonotype. This chain connects TRBV10-3 to TRBJ1-6; D is perhaps TRBD1 (5 bases). Germline CDR1 ENHRY, CDR2 SYGVKD. V shed 3 bases and J shed 6 bases, with 12 bases lying between them. The CDR3 has 15 residues. The CDR3 nucleotides are TGTGCCATCAGTGACAAAGGGGAGCCTAATTCACCCCTCCACTTT. Residues: CAISDKGEPNSPLHF.

The chain carries TRBV5-5 and TRBJ2-7; D unresolved. Per germline, CDR1 SGHKS and CDR2 YYEKEE (reference sequence). The CDR3 loop spans 16 amino acids. Deletions cut 0 bases from V and 3 bases from J, with 16 bases between. The CDR3 reads CASSLVWSGRLYEQYF. For the CDR3, the DNA is TGTGCCAGCAGCTTGGTATGGTCTGGGCGCCTCTACGAGCAGTACTTC. The full variable domain, completed using reference TRBV5-5 and TRBJ2-7, is DAGVTQSPTHLIKTRGQQVTLRCSPISGHKSVSWYQQVLGQGPQFIFQYYEKEERGRGNFPDRFSARQFPNYSSELNVNALLLGDSALYLCASSLVWSGRLYEQYFGPGTRLTVT.

J is TRBJ1-5 and V is TRBV20-1; D not resolved. This CDR3 spans 14 amino acids. Between the trimmed V and J ends, which lost 4 bases and 3 bases, there was a span of 13 bases. Germline values: CDR1 DFQATT, CDR2 SNEGSKA (reference sequence). CDR3 in amino acids: CSATPGVVNQPQHF. The CDR3 region has the DNA TGCAGTGCTACTCCGGGAGTAGTCAATCAGCCCCAGCATTTT.

This clonotype appeared a few times. The genes are TRBV5-1 and TRBJ1-4; D possibly corresponds to TRBD1 (5 bases). The CDR3 extends over 14 amino acids. In germline, CDR1 is SGHRS, CDR2 YFSETQ. Trimming removed 4 bases at V and 4 bases at J, with 11 bases between. The CDR3 DNA sequence: TGCGCCAGCAGCGGGGGGGAGCGTAATGAAAAACTGTTTTTT. This encodes CASSGGERNEKLFF.

The chain has TRBV29-1 and TRBJ2-5, with 8 positions matching TRBD1. From germline, CDR1 is SQVTM and CDR2 ANQGSEA. V gave up 6 bases and J gave up 2 bases; unmatched junction bases: 11. This CDR3 region has 15 residues. The DNA for the CDR3 is TGCAGCGTGGGGAGGACAGGGCGCCTACAAGAGACCCAGTACTTC. It yields the protein CSVGRTGRLQETQYF.

There are a few counts of this clonotype. V usage is TRBV27 and J usage is TRBJ1-1, with 9 bases fitting TRBD1. This CDR3 region has 14 residues. Germline-derived CDR1 and CDR2 are MNHEY and SMNVEV (reference sequence). J was trimmed by 2 bases and V by 6 bases; bases with no gene match: 4. CDR3 in amino acids: CASSRDRDNTEAFF. The CDR3 nucleotides are TGTGCCAGCAGCCGGGACAGGGATAACACTGAAGCTTTCTTT.

The rearrangement links TRBV11-3 to TRBJ2-7, with D possibly being TRBD1 (7 bases). Germline loops: CDR1 SGHNT, CDR2 YENEEA. V gave up 2 bases and J gave up 5 bases, with 13 bases separating them. CDR3 size: 14 residues. For the CDR3, the DNA is TGTGCCAGCAGCTTATGGCAGGGGGAGGACGAGCAGTACTTC. This codes for CASSLWQGEDEQYF.

The chain joins TRBV9 to TRBJ2-1; D is possibly TRBD1 (6 bases). V gave up 0 bases and J gave up 7 bases, with 17 bases separating them. The CDR3 consists of 16 residues. Germline V gene data show CDR1 as SGDLS and CDR2 as YYNGEE. CDR3 region: CASSVALSNQGNEQFF. CDR3 nucleotide sequence: TGTGCCAGCAGCGTAGCCTTGAGTAACCAGGGGAATGAGCAGTTCTTC.

The sample holds a few counts of this clonotype. The chain links TRBV6-5 to TRBJ2-7; D possibly matches TRBD1 or TRBD2 (5 bases each). CDR3 length equals 16 residues. Germline values: CDR1 MNHEY, CDR2 SVGAGI. Trimming shortened V by 2 bases and J by 2 bases, and 16 bases separated the two germline ends. CDR3 DNA: TGTGCCAGCAGTTACGGTAGCGCAGGGCGCGCCTACGAGCAGTACTTC. Its protein product is CASSYGSAGRAYEQYF.

This chain links TRBV20-1 with TRBJ2-2; a weak D match, TRBD1 (6 bases). The V and J ends lost 6 bases and 5 bases respectively, with 16 bases between them. Germline V lookup: CDR1 DFQATT, CDR2 SNEGSKA (reference sequence). The CDR3 sequence is 14 residues long. The DNA of the CDR3 is TGCAGTGCCCCAATTTCAGGGGTTACCGGGGAGCTGTTTTTT. Its protein is CSAPISGVTGELFF.